Following are 29 T cell receptor beta chains from one sample sequenced in a study of long-term antiretroviral therapy in people with HIV. The authors ran the immunoSEQ assay, v3.0, at survey level. Assay: immunoSEQ multiplex PCR; the TCRdb copy retains only in-frame clones and omits some. The data show 25,000 to 35,000 clones, around four fifths seen once. The sample consisted of unsorted PBMCs, taken 2.9 years after starting antiretroviral therapy. All receptors derive from a man aged 50-59 years with HIV.

The chain combines TRBV2 with TRBJ2-6, with D perhaps TRBD2 (5 bases). V lost 6 bases and J 2 bases, leaving 8 bases between the germline ends. The CDR3 has 14 amino acids. Germline CDR1 is SNHLY and CDR2 is FYNNEI. Here the CDR3 reads CASREGAGANVLTF. CDR3 sequence (DNA): TGTGCCAGCAGAGAGGGTGCTGGGGCCAACGTCCTGACTTTC.

The gene calls are TRBV27 and TRBJ1-1; D is ambiguous. Germline V gene sequence: CDR1 MNHEY, CDR2 SMNVEV (reference sequence). The CDR3 consists of 13 residues. The germline V and J ends were trimmed by 5 bases and 4 bases, with 11 bases remaining between them. CDR3 region: CASSGGKFTEAFF. DNA of the CDR3: TGTGCCAGCAGTGGAGGGAAGTTCACTGAAGCTTTCTTT.

This clone has a handful of counts. The rearrangement uses TRBV6-5 and TRBJ1-2; possibly TRBD1 for D (6 bases). Germline CDR1 MNHEY, CDR2 SVGAGI. The CDR3 has 13 residues. V was shortened by 8 bases and J by 4 bases, with 14 bases between the two germline ends. The CDR3 DNA reads as TGTGCCAGCGGGGGGGCGCAAGGCTATGGCTACACCTTC. It codes for CASGGAQGYGYTF.

The chain recombines TRBV7-9 with TRBJ2-7; D is possibly TRBD2 (5 bases). Trimming stripped 5 bases from V and 2 bases from J, with 10 bases between. The CDR3 length is 13 residues. CDR1 SEHNR and CDR2 FQNEAQ come from the germline V gene (reference sequence). CDR3 protein: CASSRGSTYEQYF. The CDR3 bases are TGTGCCAGCAGCCGGGGTTCTACCTACGAGCAGTACTTC.

This clone was seen a single time. V and J are TRBV28 and TRBJ1-6; perhaps TRBD1 as D (6 bases). The germline gives CDR1 MDHEN, CDR2 SYDVKM. The CDR3 length is 18 residues. V was trimmed by 3 bases and J by 3 bases, leaving 18 bases between them. The CDR3 reads CASSLYNPRQDYNSPLHF. The CDR3 region has the DNA TGTGCCAGCAGTTTGTACAACCCCCGACAGGACTATAATTCACCCCTCCACTTT.

The J gene is TRBJ1-3, the V gene TRBV4-1; the match to TRBD1 covers 9 bases. V gave up 4 bases and J gave up 3 bases; unmatched junction bases: 4. Germline V CDR1 and CDR2: MGHRA, YSYEKL. This CDR3 spans 15 amino acids. This CDR3 reads CASSRGQGSGNTIYF. DNA for the CDR3: TGCGCCAGCAGCCGGGGACAGGGAAGTGGAAACACCATATATTTT.

The chain links TRBV19 to TRBJ1-1; the D gene is possibly TRBD1 (5 bases). This CDR3 comprises 11 residues. Trimming cost V 9 bases and J 1 base, with 6 bases left between them. Germline V lookup: CDR1 LNHDA, CDR2 SQIVND (reference sequence). CDR3 DNA: TGTGCCAGCGGGGCGAACACTGAAGCTTTCTTT. Translation gives CASGANTEAFF.

The gene calls are TRBV30 and TRBJ2-6; TRBD1 matches 8 bases. This CDR3 has 15 amino acids. Germline assignment: CDR1 GTSNPN and CDR2 SVGIG (reference sequence). With V trimmed by 4 bases and J by 2 bases, 4 bases remained unmatched. DNA of the CDR3: TGTGCCTGGAACAGGGGGTTGGCTGGGGCCAACGTCCTGACTTTC. Encoded protein: CAWNRGLAGANVLTF.

The V and J genes are TRBV6-5 and TRBJ2-7, with 7 bases that match TRBD1. This CDR3 spans 14 amino acids. The germline V gene encodes CDR1 MNHEY and CDR2 SVGAGI. V trimming: 6 bases; J trimming: 4 bases; junction bases outside the gene matches: 9. CDR3 bases: TGTGCCAGCAGGGCCCGGGACAGAGCATACGAGCAGTACTTC. Protein: CASRARDRAYEQYF.

This clone has just a few counts. The chain joins TRBV28 to TRBJ2-7; the D is unclear. The CDR3 is made up of 11 amino acids. Trimming pared 3 bases from V and 3 bases from J, leaving 3 bases between. CDR1 and CDR2 (germline): MDHEN, SYDVKM. Written as DNA, the CDR3 is TGTGCCAGCAGTTTTAGCTACGAGCAGTACTTC. Protein sequence: CASSFSYEQYF.

This chain links TRBV6-6 with TRBJ2-7; 9 positions agree with TRBD2. Trimming at V came to 2 bases and at J to 5 bases, leaving 4 bases not matched to a gene. This CDR3 is 14 amino acids long. The germline V gene has CDR1 MNHNY and CDR2 SVGAGI (reference sequence). The chain's CDR3 is CASSYPSGTDEQYF. The DNA for the CDR3 is TGTGCCAGCAGTTACCCTAGCGGGACAGACGAGCAGTACTTC.

V is TRBV9 and J is TRBJ2-1; possibly TRBD1 or TRBD2 for D (6 bases each). In germline, CDR1 is SGDLS, CDR2 YYNGEE. V was trimmed by 0 bases and J by 5 bases, leaving 12 bases between them. The CDR3 is 15 residues long. The CDR3 reads CASSVASGANNEQFF. The CDR3 DNA sequence: TGTGCCAGCAGCGTAGCTTCGGGGGCAAACAATGAGCAGTTCTTC.

The rearrangement uses TRBV28 and TRBJ2-3, with unresolved D. Germline CDR1 MDHEN, CDR2 SYDVKM. The CDR3 runs to 14 residues. Trimming pared 2 bases from V and 2 bases from J, leaving 8 bases between. The CDR3 here is CASSLARPTDTQYF. The CDR3 DNA sequence: TGTGCCAGCAGTTTAGCACGCCCCACAGATACGCAGTATTTT.

V gene TRBV28 combines with J gene TRBJ1-3, with no clear D. CDR1 and CDR2 (germline): MDHEN, SYDVKM. Trimming took off 3 bases at V and 1 base at J, with 10 bases between the two ends. This CDR3 is built from 15 residues. The CDR3: CASSLVGPSGNTIYF. CDR3 DNA: TGTGCCAGCAGTTTGGTAGGGCCTTCTGGAAACACCATATATTTT.

The chain combines TRBV29-1 with TRBJ1-2; D may be TRBD1 (6 bases). Trimming removed 2 bases from V and 8 bases from J, with 12 bases in between. CDR1 is SQVTM and CDR2 is ANQGSEA in the germline V gene. This CDR3 region has 12 residues. The DNA of the CDR3 is TGCAGCGTTGAACCTCCAGGGGAGGGCTACACCTTC. Translated, it gives CSVEPPGEGYTF.

V and J are TRBV4-3 and TRBJ1-2; TRBD1 agrees at 8 bases. Per germline, CDR1 LGHNA and CDR2 YSLEER. V was clipped by 1 base and J by 6 bases; unmatched bases: 7. The CDR3 is made up of 15 amino acids. The CDR3 region is CASSQVITGGDGYTF. The CDR3, as DNA: TGCGCCAGCAGCCAAGTCATTACAGGGGGGGATGGCTACACCTTC.

The chain is built from TRBV4-1 and TRBJ1-1; 8 bases map to TRBD1. Germline CDR1 is MGHRA and CDR2 is YSYEKL. CDR3 length equals 14 residues. V shed 4 bases and J 8 bases; nucleotides not matched to a gene: 9. The CDR3 loop reads CASSLGSRGPEAFF. As DNA, the CDR3 is TGCGCCAGCAGCCTCGGCTCCAGGGGGCCCGAAGCTTTCTTT.

This clone appeared a few times. CDR3 amino acids: CASSLKTNQPQHF. DNA of the CDR3: TGTGCCAGCAGCTTAAAGACAAATCAGCCCCAGCATTTT. The chain couples TRBV13 to TRBJ1-5; D unclear. The CDR3 sequence is 13 residues long. Germline CDR1 and CDR2: PRHDT and FYEKMQ (reference sequence). Trimming cost V 2 bases and J 4 bases, with 6 bases left between them.

This clone was seen a few times. This chain joins TRBV11-2 and TRBJ2-7; tentative D call: TRBD1 (6 bases). Trimming left V 7 bases short and J 4 bases short, with 11 bases between. Germline CDR1 is SGHAT and CDR2 is FQNNGV. This CDR3 has 12 amino acids. The CDR3 nucleotides read TGTGCCAGCACCCCCGGACAGTACGAGCAGTACTTC. Residues: CASTPGQYEQYF.

V and J are TRBV6-5 and TRBJ2-3, with D unclear. CDR1 and CDR2 from the germline V gene are MNHEY and SVGAGI. There are 13 residues in the CDR3. V shed 2 bases and J shed 2 bases, with 5 bases lying between them. In nucleotides, the CDR3 is TGTGCCAGCAGTTACGGTACCACAGATACGCAGTATTTT. It translates to CASSYGTTDTQYF.

The chain employs TRBV10-3 and TRBJ1-1; D not certain. CDR3 length equals 12 residues. Germline CDR1 ENHRY, CDR2 SYGVKD. Trimming shortened V by 4 bases and J by 7 bases, and 10 bases separated the two germline ends. The CDR3, as DNA: TGTGCCATCAGTGCGGCAGGTGGTGAAGCTTTCTTT. Translated, it gives CAISAAGGEAFF.

V gene TRBV6-6 combines with J gene TRBJ2-7; no firm D call. The CDR3 extends over 12 amino acids. Germline CDR1 reads MNHNY; CDR2 reads SVGAGI (reference sequence). V lost 7 bases, J lost 3 bases, and 10 bases lay in between. The CDR3, as DNA: TGTGCCAGCACTGCATCGAACTACGAGCAGTACTTC. Amino acid sequence: CASTASNYEQYF.

This chain links TRBV2 with TRBJ2-7; TRBD1 agrees at 8 bases. With V trimmed by 8 bases and J by 3 bases, 12 bases remained unmatched. CDR3 length: 15 residues. The germline CDR1 and CDR2 sequences are SNHLY and FYNNEI. CDR3 sequence (DNA): TGTGCCAGCGTACTCTCCCCGGGGACAGGCTACGAGCAGTACTTC. This codes for CASVLSPGTGYEQYF.

The chain carries TRBV10-3 and TRBJ2-3, with D uncertain. The CDR3 consists of 15 residues. V was pared by 2 bases and J by 2 bases, with 11 bases between. The germline CDR1 and CDR2 sequences are ENHRY and SYGVKD. CDR3 residues: CAISEVAVPTDTQYF. The CDR3 DNA sequence: TGTGCCATCAGTGAGGTAGCCGTTCCCACAGATACGCAGTATTTT.

This clone appeared a few times. V usage is TRBV7-9 and J usage is TRBJ2-7, with unresolved D. Trimming took 4 bases from V and 4 from J, leaving 20 bases between them. The length of the CDR3 is 16 residues. The germline V gene has CDR1 SEHNR and CDR2 FQNEAQ (reference sequence). The CDR3 region has the DNA TGTGCCAGCAGCTCCCCGCCCGACGGAAGATCTTACGAGCAGTACTTC. Its protein is CASSSPPDGRSYEQYF.

V gene TRBV19 combines with J gene TRBJ2-2, with TRBD2 matching 11 bases. Germline CDR1 LNHDA, CDR2 SQIVND (reference sequence). The CDR3 is made up of 17 amino acids. V was pared by 6 bases and J by 2 bases, with 8 bases of the junction left unmatched. Here the CDR3 DNA reads TGTGCCAGTAGCCTCCTGGGACTAGCGGACAACACCGGGGAGCTGTTTTTT. Amino acid sequence: CASSLLGLADNTGELFF.

V gene TRBV18 combines with J gene TRBJ2-1, with 8 nucleotides matching TRBD1. Germline CDR1 and CDR2: KGHSH and LQKENI. Trimming at V came to 5 bases and at J to 12 bases, leaving 15 bases not matched to a gene. This CDR3 spans 15 amino acids. The CDR3 coding sequence is TGTGCCAGCTCATCGAGCCGACAGGGGAAGCTGGCGCAGTTCTTC. This codes for CASSSSRQGKLAQFF. Filled out from reference TRBV18 and TRBJ2-1, the complete variable domain reads NAGVMQNPRHLVRRRGQEARLRCSPMKGHSHVYWYRQLPEEGLKFMVYLQKENIIDESGMPKERFSAEFPKEGPSILRIQQVVRGDSAAYFCASSSSRQGKLAQFFGPGTRLTVL.

The chain recombines TRBV27 with TRBJ2-3; D call uncertain. Germline assignment: CDR1 MNHEY and CDR2 SMNVEV (reference sequence). This CDR3 is 12 amino acids long. The V end lost 5 bases, the J end lost 4 bases, and 7 bases lay between the germline ends. This chain's CDR3 is CASSPTSDTQYF. The CDR3 region has the DNA TGTGCCAGCAGTCCAACATCAGATACGCAGTATTTT.

The CDR3 sequence is CASSERSGGHDTQYF. DNA for the CDR3: TGTGCCAGCAGTGAGAGGAGCGGAGGGCATGATACGCAGTATTTT. The chain has TRBV2 and TRBJ2-3; D is possibly TRBD2 (6 bases). CDR1 and CDR2 (germline): SNHLY, FYNNEI. The CDR3 is 15 amino acids. Trimming took off 3 bases at V and 6 bases at J, with 16 bases between the two ends.